The 8 T cell receptor beta chains reported below all come from one sample, sequenced in a study of T-cell memory formation after mild COVID-19. From the 5' RACE reads, TCRdb called clonotypes with MiXCR, one entry per CDR3 protein. The sample lists 350,000 to 500,000 distinct CDR3 sequences, 23% occurring once. The specimen was PBMCs or a T cell subset sorted from them (not recorded which). The receptors come from an adult woman who had mild COVID-19 (a few samples of this study predate the infection). Cell type and time point are not known.

The table lists this clonotype with many counts. The V call is TRBV5-1, the J call TRBJ2-5; no firm D call. Germline V lookup: CDR1 SGHRS, CDR2 YFSETQ. There are 12 residues in the CDR3. The ends were cut back, 4 bases at V and 2 bases at J, with 6 bases in the middle. CDR3 coding DNA: TGCGCCAGCAGCCCGGAACAAGAGACCCAGTACTTC. Its protein product is CASSPEQETQYF. The entire variable domain, with the rest obtained from reference TRBV5-1 and TRBJ2-5, is as follows: KAGVTQTPRYLIKTRGQQVTLSCSPISGHRSVSWYQQTPGQGLQFLFEYFSETQRNKGNFPGRFSGRQFSNSRSEMNVSTLELGDSALYLCASSPEQETQYFGPGTRLLVL.

This clonotype was counted a few times. This chain connects TRBV5-1 to TRBJ1-1; 7 nucleotides align to TRBD1. Germline assignment: CDR1 SGHRS and CDR2 YFSETQ. The CDR3 has 14 amino acids. Trimming cost V 6 bases and J 1 base; bases outside gene matches: 6. CDR3 DNA sequence: TGCGCCAGCAAATCCGGGACAGAGAACACTGAAGCTTTCTTT. Encoded protein: CASKSGTENTEAFF.

The chain employs TRBV12-3 or TRBV12-4 and TRBJ2-3; D is uncertain. There are 12 residues in the CDR3. V lost 3 bases, J lost 6 bases, and 7 bases lay in between. The CDR3 protein is CASSFRSDTQYF. In DNA form, the CDR3 reads TGTGCCAGCAGTTTTCGATCTGATACGCAGTATTTT.

The chain joins TRBV12-3 or TRBV12-4 to TRBJ1-5, with a possible D match to TRBD1 (5 bases). There are 15 residues in the CDR3. V lost 6 bases and J 6 bases, leaving 18 bases between the germline ends. In DNA, the CDR3 is TGTGCCAGCAGGCTGACAGCCCGGGGAGGTCAGCCCCAGCATTTT. This translates into CASRLTARGGQPQHF.

The V gene is TRBV12-3 or TRBV12-4, the J gene TRBJ1-1; 9 positions agree with TRBD1. V shed 7 bases, J shed 13 bases, and the junction held 13 bases outside the gene matches. The CDR3 is 13 amino acids. The CDR3 is CASISGQGPDGFF. The CDR3 DNA sequence: TGTGCCAGCATTTCGGGACAGGGCCCAGACGGTTTCTTT.

This clonotype was seen a handful of times. This rearrangement joins TRBV20-1 to TRBJ1-1, with D uncertain. Per the germline V gene, CDR1 is DFQATT and CDR2 is SNEGSKA (reference sequence). With 0 bases removed from V and 10 bases from J, the gap between germline ends came to 18 bases. The CDR3 extends over 14 amino acids. The CDR3 coding sequence is TGCAGTGCTAGAGAAAAGTACAATGGGCCCGGAGCTTTCTTT. Translated: CSAREKYNGPGAFF.

The chain joins TRBV5-1 to TRBJ2-5; weak D call: TRBD2 (6 bases). This CDR3 is built from 14 residues. The germline V and J ends were trimmed by 2 bases and 1 base, with 9 bases remaining between them. The germline gives CDR1 SGHRS, CDR2 YFSETQ. The CDR3 loop is CASSFSGVQETQYF. CDR3 sequence (DNA): TGCGCCAGCAGCTTTAGCGGAGTCCAAGAGACCCAGTACTTC.

The gene calls are TRBV7-9 and TRBJ2-7, with 9 positions matching TRBD1. The length of the CDR3 is 16 residues. The germline CDR1 and CDR2 sequences are SEHNR and FQNEAQ (reference sequence). V lost 3 bases to trimming and J lost 1 base; unmatched junction nucleotides: 7. For the CDR3, the DNA is TGTGCCAGCAGCTTCGGCCTGACAGGGGGATCCTACGAGCAGTACTTC. Protein sequence: CASSFGLTGGSYEQYF.